This T cell receptor beta chain was retrieved from a study of T cells in Graves' hyperthyroidism and ophthalmopathy. For the study at large: It was at initial diagnosis, before any treatment, that peripheral blood was collected. General study results and limits: Ophthalmopathy was told apart from stable hyperthyroidism by a 13 V-J model.

Trimming pared 1 base from V and 1 base from J, leaving 10 bases between. This CDR3 is built from 15 residues. The germline V gene encodes CDR1 LNHDA and CDR2 SQIVND (reference sequence). About this clonotype itself: Its target is not known.

The hyperthyroidism patients had all been newly diagnosed, and their disease duration was under 2 months. Their ages ranged from 18 to 65 years. Lactation, pregnancy, other autoimmune disease or uncontrolled infection led to exclusion of patients. RNA transcripts served as the template for amplifying TCR beta CDR3 regions. A first-round RT-PCR of the TCR CDR3 used the HTBI primer set. One entry per CDR3 protein, called by TCRdb with MiXCR from the multiplex PCR reads. The sample holds about 840,000 distinct CDR3 sequences, about 38% seen once. The receptor was isolated from a man younger than 35 with Graves' hyperthyroidism. The chain carries TRBV19 and TRBJ2-5; TRBD1 might be the D (5 bases). The sequenced sample was blood. For the CDR3, the DNA is TGTGCCAGTAGTATAGGGGCAGGGCCCCAAGAGACCCAGTACTTC. This encodes CASSIGAGPQETQYF.